Below, 30 T cell receptor beta chains from the same sample are listed, as sequenced in a study of shared T cell receptors in the human thymus. Assay used: immunoSEQ multiplex PCR; TCRdb lists only in-frame clones, some missing. The table includes hundreds of thousands of clones, more than 70% detected once. A further study also used this sample, focusing on human thymus T cells.

The source material was thymocytes. These receptors originate from a boy under three years old with a congenital heart defect.

This rearrangement joins TRBV23-1 to TRBJ1-2, with D possibly being TRBD1 (6 bases). Being an ORF, TRBV23-1 has a function that is uncertain. Trimming left V 0 bases short and J 4 bases short, with 12 bases between. The CDR3 totals 15 residues. The CDR3 protein is CASSQSKQGSYGYTF. The CDR3 DNA sequence: TGCGCCAGCAGTCAATCGAAGCAGGGGAGCTATGGCTACACCTTC.

The chain couples TRBV4-3 to TRBJ2-3, with 13 positions matching TRBD2. The junction had 10 bases not matched to a gene; V was cut back by 4 bases and J by 3 bases. This CDR3 contains 18 residues. In germline, CDR1 is LGHNA, CDR2 YSLEER. DNA of the CDR3: TGCGCCAGCAGCCGAGACGTTGGGACTAGCGGGAATACAGATACGCAGTATTTT. Protein product: CASSRDVGTSGNTDTQYF.

The chain recombines TRBV15 with TRBJ1-1; D gene uncertain. Germline assignment: CDR1 LNHNV and CDR2 YYDKDF (reference sequence). This CDR3 has 14 amino acids. Trimming pared 5 bases from V and 1 base from J, leaving 11 bases between. The CDR3: CATSSHGGNTEAFF. The CDR3 region has the DNA TGTGCCACCAGCTCCCACGGAGGGAACACTGAAGCTTTCTTT.

This clone has more than one count but fewer than ten. This chain uses TRBV5-1 with TRBJ1-3, with 8 nucleotides matching TRBD1. V trimming: 4 bases; J trimming: 0 bases; junction bases outside the gene matches: 9. This CDR3 is 17 amino acids long. Germline lookup yields CDR1 SGHRS and CDR2 YFSETQ. The CDR3 spells CASSGPGQASSGNTIYF. In nucleotides, the CDR3 is TGCGCCAGCAGCGGGCCGGGACAGGCGAGCTCTGGAAACACCATATATTTT.

This chain joins TRBV28 and TRBJ1-1, with TRBD1 matching 9 bases. V trimming: 5 bases; J trimming: 1 base; junction bases outside the gene matches: 5. This CDR3 region has 15 residues. Germline V gene data show CDR1 as MDHEN and CDR2 as SYDVKM. The CDR3 protein is CASSGHRGRNTEAFF. Here the CDR3 DNA reads TGTGCCAGCAGTGGGCACAGGGGGCGGAACACTGAAGCTTTCTTT.

The count of this clone is one. The rearrangement joins TRBV15 to TRBJ2-7, with D perhaps matching TRBD1 (6 bases). V shed 0 bases and J shed 2 bases, with 11 bases lying between them. Germline-derived CDR1 and CDR2 are LNHNV and YYDKDF (reference sequence). The CDR3 loop spans 15 amino acids. The CDR3: CATSRDQDRTYEQYF. CDR3 DNA: TGTGCCACCAGCAGAGATCAGGACAGAACCTACGAGCAGTACTTC.

The CDR3 sequence: CASSHTSGSRVSTDTQYF. CDR3 coding DNA: TGCGCCAGCAGCCATACTAGCGGGAGTCGAGTGAGCACAGATACGCAGTATTTT. V usage is TRBV4-3 and J usage is TRBJ2-3; TRBD2 matches 11 bases. Germline V gene lookup returns CDR1 LGHNA and CDR2 YSLEER. Germline trimming cut 3 bases from V and 0 bases from J; bases unmatched to any gene: 8. The CDR3 runs to 18 residues.

The chain carries TRBV4-3 and TRBJ2-5; D unresolved. V was pared by 0 bases and J by 5 bases, with 13 bases between. The CDR3 contains 15 residues. Looked up from germline, CDR1 is LGHNA and CDR2 is YSLEER. CDR3 DNA sequence: TGCGCCAGCAGCCAAGACGTTCGTCCCGGGGAGACCCAGTACTTC. Translated: CASSQDVRPGETQYF.

CDR3 bases: TGTGCCAGCAGCTTAGCGGAGGAGCAGTTCTTC. Its protein is CASSLAEEQFF. This chain connects TRBV7-2 to TRBJ2-1; D gene uncertain. The germline CDR1 and CDR2 sequences are SGHTA and FQGNSA. Between the trimmed V and J ends, which lost 0 bases and 10 bases, there was a span of 4 bases. The CDR3 is 11 residues long. The entire variable domain, with the rest obtained from reference TRBV7-2 and TRBJ2-1, is as follows: GAGVSQSPSNKVTEKGKDVELRCDPISGHTALYWYRQSLGQGLEFLIYFQGNSAPDKSGLPSDRFSAERTGGSVSTLTIQRTQQEDSAVYLCASSLAEEQFFGPGTRLTVL.

The genes are TRBV29-1 and TRBJ2-5; TRBD1 matches at 11 bases. CDR1 is SQVTM, CDR2 ANQGSEA, per germline. CDR3 length: 16 residues. V shed 6 bases and J 6 bases; nucleotides not matched to a gene: 15. The CDR3 spells CSVDRGPSGLHKTQYF. Here the CDR3 DNA reads TGCAGCGTGGACAGGGGGCCTAGCGGTCTTCACAAGACCCAGTACTTC.

The chain combines TRBV4-1 with TRBJ2-7; TRBD1 agrees at 7 bases. Per the germline V gene, CDR1 is MGHRA and CDR2 is YSYEKL. V trimming: 4 bases; J trimming: 6 bases; junction bases outside the gene matches: 6. The CDR3 has 13 amino acids. The CDR3 nucleotides are TGCGCCAGCAGCCCGCCGACAGGGCGCGAGCAGTACTTC. Translating gives CASSPPTGREQYF.

This rearrangement joins TRBV4-3 to TRBJ1-1; possibly TRBD1 for D (6 bases). V was cut by 4 bases and J by 6 bases, with 15 bases left in between. The CDR3 sequence is 14 residues long. The germline V gene encodes CDR1 LGHNA and CDR2 YSLEER. The CDR3 DNA reads as TGCGCCAGCAGCCCGGAGGGGGAGGGAGCTGAAGCTTTCTTT. This gives the protein CASSPEGEGAEAFF.

The chain uses TRBV30 and TRBJ2-5; 8 nucleotides match TRBD1. The J call is uncertain, as TRBJ2-7 better fits the DNA end. The CDR3 extends over 17 amino acids. Looked up from germline, CDR1 is GTSNPN and CDR2 is SVGIG (reference sequence). The CDR3 region has the DNA TGTGCCTGGAGTGTATCTCACGGACAGGGAACTTCCTACGAGCAGTACTTC. This codes for CAWSVSHGQGTSYEQYF.

The chain recombines TRBV2 with TRBJ1-3; tentatively, D is TRBD1 (6 bases). There are 16 residues in the CDR3. V lost 4 bases, J lost 4 bases, and 17 bases lay in between. Germline loops: CDR1 SNHLY, CDR2 FYNNEI. CDR3 sequence: CASSATSPGAGNTIYF. The CDR3 region has the DNA TGTGCCAGCAGTGCCACCTCGCCAGGGGCAGGAAACACCATATATTTT.

The chain carries TRBV9 and TRBJ2-6; TRBD2 matches at 15 bases. The V gene end was trimmed by 3 bases and the J gene end by 2 bases; junction bases not matched to a gene: 3. The CDR3 spans 18 residues. Germline CDR1 is SGDLS and CDR2 is YYNGEE. CDR3 coding DNA: TGTGCCAGCAGCGGAAGGACTAGCGGGGGGGCTGGGGCCAACGTCCTGACTTTC. It yields the protein CASSGRTSGGAGANVLTF. Supplemented by reference TRBV9 and TRBJ2-6, the full variable domain reads DSGVTQTPKHLITATGQRVTLRCSPRSGDLSVYWYQQSLDQGLQFLIQYYNGEERAKGNILERFSAQQFPDLHSELNLSSLELGDSALYFCASSGRTSGGAGANVLTFGAGSRLTVL.

This chain links TRBV5-4 with TRBJ2-5, with a possible D match to TRBD2 (5 bases). The end of the DNA is better explained by TRBJ2-7, so the J call may be wrong. CDR3 length equals 15 residues. The germline CDR1 and CDR2 sequences are SGHNT and YYREEE (reference sequence). The CDR3 protein is CASNVRPGSSYEQYF. The CDR3 DNA reads TGTGCCAGCAACGTGCGGCCGGGGAGCTCCTACGAGCAGTACTTC.

The chain combines TRBV6-1 with TRBJ2-1; the D gene is possibly TRBD2 (6 bases). CDR1 and CDR2 from the germline V gene are MNHNS and SASEGT. The V gene lost 6 bases and the J gene lost 1 base, with 10 bases spanning the gap. The CDR3 length is 14 residues. CDR3 nucleotide sequence: TGTGCCAGCAGGCTAGCGATATCCTACAATGAGCAGTTCTTC. This gives the protein CASRLAISYNEQFF.

The chain has TRBV9 and TRBJ1-3, with 9 bases fitting TRBD1. In germline, CDR1 is SGDLS, CDR2 YYNGEE. Unmatched junction bases numbered 16, after V lost 3 bases and J lost 6 bases. CDR3 length: 18 amino acids. This CDR3 is CASSAGGRDTGGENTIYF. CDR3 nucleotides: TGTGCCAGCAGCGCAGGTGGCCGGGACACAGGGGGCGAAAACACCATATATTTT.

The V call is TRBV30, the J call TRBJ2-3, with 11 nucleotides matching TRBD2. V was clipped by 0 bases and J by 3 bases; unmatched bases: 2. The CDR3 is 15 residues long. Germline CDR1 is GTSNPN and CDR2 is SVGIG (reference sequence). CDR3 region: CAWSVSSGRTDTQYF. In nucleotides, the CDR3 is TGTGCCTGGAGTGTGTCTAGCGGGAGGACAGATACGCAGTATTTT. The whole variable domain, filled in from reference TRBV30 and TRBJ2-3, reads SQTIHQWPATLVQPVGSPLSLECTVEGTSNPNLYWYRQAAGRGLQLLFYSVGIGQISSEVPQNLSASRPQDRQFILSSKKLLLSDSGFYLCAWSVSSGRTDTQYFGPGTRLTVL.

The V and J genes are TRBV2 and TRBJ1-1; no firm D call. V was cut by 1 base and J by 0 bases, with 6 bases left in between. The CDR3 totals 14 residues. Germline V gives CDR1 SNHLY, CDR2 FYNNEI. CDR3 bases: TGTGCCAGCAGTGAAGGGGCTTTGAACACTGAAGCTTTCTTT. Translated: CASSEGALNTEAFF. Using reference TRBV2 and TRBJ1-1 for the parts outside the CDR3, the full variable domain is EPEVTQTPSHQVTQMGQEVILRCVPISNHLYFYWYRQILGQKVEFLVSFYNNEISEKSEIFDDQFSVERPDGSNFTLKIRSTKLEDSAMYFCASSEGALNTEAFFGQGTRLTVV.

The chain joins TRBV29-1 to TRBJ2-1, with 14 bases identical to TRBD2. Germline V lookup: CDR1 SQVTM, CDR2 ANQGSEA. J gave up 1 base and V 6 bases, and 11 bases lay outside the gene matches. The CDR3 runs to 18 residues. CDR3 in DNA: TGCAGCGTCTGGACTAGCGGGGGGTCCACTAGGTCCTACAATGAGCAGTTCTTC. Its translation is CSVWTSGGSTRSYNEQFF.

The chain uses TRBV19 and TRBJ1-4; 7 positions agree with TRBD1. This CDR3 comprises 13 residues. Germline V gene data show CDR1 as LNHDA and CDR2 as SQIVND (reference sequence). J lost 8 bases, V lost 10 bases, and 10 bases had no gene match. Here the CDR3 reads CATRTGAREKLFF. CDR3 nucleotides: TGTGCCACCCGAACAGGGGCCCGGGAAAAACTGTTTTTT.

The chain carries TRBV21-1 and TRBJ2-1; the table's D call of TRBD2 was not tested on the DNA. TRBV21-1 is a pseudogene. This CDR3 region has 16 residues. CDR3 bases: TGTGCCAGCAGCACACTAGCGGGGGGGCCTTGTAATGAGCAGTTCTTC. Translation: CASSTLAGGPCNEQFF.

This sequence joins TRBV4-3 and TRBJ2-5; the match to TRBD2 covers 14 bases. The J segment lost 4 bases and the V segment lost 3 bases, leaving 4 bases of the junction unmatched. CDR3 size: 16 residues. Germline CDR1 LGHNA, CDR2 YSLEER. In DNA form, the CDR3 reads TGCGCCAGCAGCCACCCCGGGACTAGCGGGGGAGAGACCCAGTACTTC. This encodes CASSHPGTSGGETQYF.

This chain links TRBV10-3 with TRBJ1-1, with TRBD1 as a possible D gene (6 bases). This CDR3 contains 16 residues. Germline V CDR1 and CDR2: ENHRY, SYGVKD. The V end was cut by 8 bases, the J end by 1 base, with 20 bases between. For the CDR3, the DNA is TGTGCCATCGGCGCAGGGGCAGGGGCGAAGAACACTGAAGCTTTCTTT. Translated, it gives CAIGAGAGAKNTEAFF.

Comment on this clone: The identical CDR3 is also encoded by other nucleotide sequences in the sample. The chain couples TRBV19 to TRBJ2-7, with 9 bases fitting TRBD1. The germline V gene has CDR1 LNHDA and CDR2 SQIVND (reference sequence). With V trimmed by 4 bases and J by 2 bases, 3 bases remained unmatched. The CDR3 runs to 14 residues. CDR3 residues: CASSTRDRAYEQYF. DNA of the CDR3: TGTGCCAGTAGTACCAGGGACAGGGCCTACGAGCAGTACTTC.

The CDR3 region is CASSEARGGSGPQHF. DNA for the CDR3: TGTGCCAGCAGTGAAGCAAGGGGGGGCTCTGGGCCCCAGCATTTT. The J gene is TRBJ1-5, the V gene TRBV2; tentative D call: TRBD1 (6 bases). Germline CDR1 reads SNHLY; CDR2 reads FYNNEI. V was cut by 0 bases and J by 9 bases, with 15 bases left in between. This CDR3 has 15 amino acids.

V usage is TRBV7-8 and J usage is TRBJ1-5, with 7 bases lining up with TRBD1. CDR3 size: 15 residues. Germline V CDR1 and CDR2: SGHVS, FQNEAQ. The V segment lost 5 bases and the J segment 2 bases; nucleotides outside the gene matches: 6. The CDR3 DNA follows: TGTGCCAGCAGCAACAGGGGTGGTGGCAATCAGCCCCAGCATTTT. Translated, it gives CASSNRGGGNQPQHF.

The rearrangement joins TRBV4-3 to TRBJ2-7; 9 bases align to TRBD2. V lost 4 bases and J lost 4; bases outside the gene matches: 11. Germline V gives CDR1 LGHNA, CDR2 YSLEER. The CDR3 spans 16 residues. As DNA, the CDR3 is TGCGCCAGCAGCCGAAAATTAGCGGGAGAAGAGTACGAGCAGTACTTC. It yields the protein CASSRKLAGEEYEQYF.

The chain employs TRBV6-5 and TRBJ2-1; a weak D match, TRBD2 (6 bases). This CDR3 has 16 amino acids. V gave up 0 bases and J gave up 3 bases, with 12 bases separating them. Germline CDR1 is MNHEY and CDR2 is SVGAGI. CDR3 in amino acids: CASSYSRGTLYNEQFF. Written as DNA, the CDR3 is TGTGCCAGCAGTTACTCTCGGGGGACTCTCTACAATGAGCAGTTCTTC.